The 18 T cell receptor beta chains presented below share a single source sample, sequenced in a study of T-cell memory formation after mild COVID-19. From the 5' RACE reads, TCRdb called clonotypes with MiXCR, one entry per CDR3 protein. Of under 250,000 distinct CDR3 sequences listed, around 27% are singletons. The sample consisted of PBMCs or a T cell subset sorted from them (not recorded which). These TCRs come from an adult woman who had mild COVID-19 (a few samples of this study predate the infection). Cell type and time point are not known.

The chain is built from TRBV11-2 and TRBJ2-2; the D call may be TRBD1 or TRBD2 (5 bases each). V was cut by 1 base and J by 4 bases, with 10 bases left in between. Germline V gene sequence: CDR1 SGHAT, CDR2 FQNNGV. The CDR3 is 15 residues long. CDR3 DNA sequence: TGTGCCAGCAGCTTAGGGTGGGGACCCACCGGGGAGCTGTTTTTT. It specifies CASSLGWGPTGELFF.

The sample holds a few counts of this clonotype. The CDR3 DNA is TGTGCCAGCAGCTCCCGGAGGCTGGACAACACTGAAGCTTTCTTT. Amino acids: CASSSRRLDNTEAFF. The chain recombines TRBV6-5 with TRBJ1-1; D gene uncertain. The V end lost 6 bases, the J end lost 2 bases, and 16 bases lay between the germline ends. Germline loops: CDR1 MNHEY, CDR2 SVGAGI. The CDR3 length is 15 residues.

The V and J genes are TRBV5-6 and TRBJ2-7; 13 positions match TRBD2. With V trimmed by 3 bases and J by 5 bases, 8 bases remained unmatched. The germline V gene encodes CDR1 SGHDT and CDR2 YYEEEE. The CDR3 is 16 residues long. The CDR3 reads CASSSGTSGTRDEQYF. CDR3 in DNA: TGTGCCAGCAGCTCCGGGACTAGCGGGACCCGCGACGAGCAGTACTTC.

The chain recombines TRBV30 with TRBJ2-7; TRBD2 matches 16 bases. Germline trimming cut 3 bases from V and 7 bases from J; bases unmatched to any gene: 15. The CDR3 spans 18 residues. Germline lookup yields CDR1 GTSNPN and CDR2 SVGIG (reference sequence). For the CDR3, the DNA is TGTGCCTGGAGGGGCCCGGGACTAGCGGGAGGGCCCCCGGGGGAGCAGTACTTC. It codes for CAWRGPGLAGGPPGEQYF.

This clonotype showed up just a few times. The CDR3 region has the DNA TGTGCCAGCAGCTTTCTAGCGGAGCTCTCCGATGATGAGCAGTTCTTC. It codes for CASSFLAELSDDEQFF. The chain uses TRBV7-6 and TRBJ2-1; TRBD2 matches 7 bases. V dropped 3 bases and J dropped 8; count of bases not matched to a gene: 13. Germline CDR1 and CDR2: SGHVS and FNYEAQ. The CDR3 length is 16 residues.

The CDR3 spells CASSPGLVKGRTAYEQYF. As DNA, the CDR3 is TGTGCCAGCAGCCCCGGGCTTGTTAAAGGGAGGACAGCCTACGAGCAGTACTTC. The chain recombines TRBV7-9 with TRBJ2-7, with D possibly being TRBD1 or TRBD2 (6 bases each). Germline CDR1 reads SEHNR; CDR2 reads FQNEAQ (reference sequence). Trimming removed 5 bases at V and 2 bases at J, with 25 bases between. CDR3 length: 18 residues. The variable domain in full, with the rest retrieved from reference TRBV7-9 and TRBJ2-7, is DTGVSQNPRHKITKRGQNVTFRCDPISEHNRLYWYRQTLGQGPEFLTYFQNEAQLEKSRLLSDRFSAERPKGSFSTLEIQRTEQGDSAMYLCASSPGLVKGRTAYEQYFGPGTRLTVT.

The gene calls are TRBV7-2 and TRBJ2-2; 14 bases are shared with TRBD2. The CDR3 is 15 amino acids. V shed 5 bases and J 5 bases; nucleotides not matched to a gene: 1. Germline V lookup: CDR1 SGHTA, CDR2 FQGNSA. CDR3 in amino acids: CASSRTSGRTGELFF. The CDR3 DNA reads as TGTGCCAGCAGCAGGACTAGCGGGAGGACCGGGGAGCTGTTTTTT.

The V and J genes are TRBV12-3 or TRBV12-4 and TRBJ2-7, with TRBD2 matching over 8 bases. J gave up 3 bases and V 5 bases, and 6 bases lay outside the gene matches. The length of the CDR3 is 14 residues. The CDR3 sequence: CASSASGLVYEQYF. CDR3 coding DNA: TGTGCCAGCAGTGCCTCGGGACTAGTCTACGAGCAGTACTTC.

The chain carries TRBV6-4 and TRBJ1-2, with a tentative D call TRBD1 (5 bases). The germline gives CDR1 MRHNA, CDR2 SNTAGT. Trimming pared 5 bases from V and 5 bases from J, leaving 21 bases between. The CDR3 is 16 amino acids. CDR3 sequence reads: CASSTRGVGGGYGYTF. In DNA, the CDR3 is TGTGCCAGCAGTACTAGAGGAGTCGGGGGTGGGTATGGCTACACCTTC.

This clonotype was observed a handful of times. The chain employs TRBV7-6 and TRBJ2-7; TRBD1 might be the D (6 bases). Germline V lookup: CDR1 SGHVS, CDR2 FNYEAQ. The V and J ends lost 1 base and 0 bases respectively, with 7 bases between them. CDR3 length: 14 amino acids. The CDR3 reads CASSLGQASYEQYF. In nucleotides, the CDR3 is TGTGCCAGCAGCTTAGGACAGGCCTCCTACGAGCAGTACTTC.

V usage is TRBV2 and J usage is TRBJ1-3; 7 bases agree with TRBD1. In germline, CDR1 is SNHLY, CDR2 FYNNEI. V trimming: 3 bases; J trimming: 8 bases; junction bases outside the gene matches: 1. This CDR3 is 12 amino acids long. The CDR3 reads CASSDQGDTIYF. The CDR3 coding sequence is TGTGCCAGCAGTGATCAGGGGGACACCATATATTTT.

This clonotype has just a few counts. The CDR3 sequence is CASSHNTGSSYNEQFF. In nucleotides, the CDR3 is TGTGCCAGCAGCCACAACACGGGGAGCTCCTACAATGAGCAGTTCTTC. The chain uses TRBV4-2 and TRBJ2-1; a possible D gene is TRBD2 (5 bases). Germline CDR1 LGHNA, CDR2 YNFKEQ. The CDR3 extends over 16 amino acids. Deletions cut 3 bases from V and 0 bases from J, with 12 bases between.

The chain is built from TRBV18 and TRBJ1-1; 9 nucleotides agree with TRBD1. Germline CDR1 KGHSH, CDR2 LQKENI. The CDR3 runs to 15 residues. Unmatched junction bases numbered 7, after V lost 3 bases and J lost 5 bases. The chain's CDR3 is CASSPSGQGRTEAFF. In DNA form, the CDR3 reads TGTGCCAGCTCACCGTCGGGACAGGGTCGGACTGAAGCTTTCTTT.

This clonotype has just a few counts. The rearrangement links TRBV9 to TRBJ2-2; tentative D call: TRBD2 (5 bases). The CDR3 is 16 amino acids. Germline CDR1 and CDR2: SGDLS and YYNGEE. V was trimmed by 4 bases and J by 3 bases, leaving 16 bases between them. The CDR3 DNA reads TGTGCCAGCAGCACCGGCTGGAGGCGGGACACCGGGGAGCTGTTTTTT. It translates to CASSTGWRRDTGELFF. Full variable domain (remainder filled in from reference TRBV9 and TRBJ2-2): DSGVTQTPKHLITATGQRVTLRCSPRSGDLSVYWYQQSLDQGLQFLIQYYNGEERAKGNILERFSAQQFPDLHSELNLSSLELGDSALYFCASSTGWRRDTGELFFGEGSRLTVL.

J is TRBJ2-5 and V is TRBV5-1; 8 bases agree with TRBD1. The CDR3 extends over 14 amino acids. V dropped 4 bases and J dropped 4; count of bases not matched to a gene: 6. The germline V gene encodes CDR1 SGHRS and CDR2 YFSETQ. The CDR3 spells CASSTGGLGETQYF. The CDR3 DNA sequence: TGCGCCAGCAGCACAGGGGGTTTAGGAGAGACCCAGTACTTC.

The V gene is TRBV12-3 or TRBV12-4, the J gene TRBJ1-5; the match to TRBD1 covers 7 bases. CDR3 size: 13 residues. V lost 5 bases to trimming and J lost 9 bases; unmatched junction nucleotides: 7. The CDR3 DNA reads as TGTGCCAGCAGTCTTGAACAGGGGCGGCCCCAGCATTTT. This gives the protein CASSLEQGRPQHF.

This clonotype was counted only a few times. The J gene is TRBJ2-5, the V gene TRBV7-9; 9 positions match TRBD2. Germline V CDR1 and CDR2: SEHNR, FQNEAQ (reference sequence). The CDR3 totals 15 residues. Trimming cost V 5 bases and J 5 bases; bases outside gene matches: 9. The CDR3: CASSTVVAGVETQYF. DNA of the CDR3: TGTGCCAGCAGCACCGTGGTAGCGGGAGTTGAGACCCAGTACTTC.

This clonotype was detected a few times. V gene TRBV5-1 combines with J gene TRBJ2-2; the D gene is possibly TRBD1 (5 bases). Between the trimmed V and J ends, which lost 5 bases and 1 base, there was a span of 9 bases. The germline V gene has CDR1 SGHRS and CDR2 YFSETQ. This CDR3 comprises 14 residues. CDR3 loop: CASRMTENTGELFF. Here the CDR3 DNA reads TGCGCCAGCAGAATGACAGAGAACACCGGGGAGCTGTTTTTT.